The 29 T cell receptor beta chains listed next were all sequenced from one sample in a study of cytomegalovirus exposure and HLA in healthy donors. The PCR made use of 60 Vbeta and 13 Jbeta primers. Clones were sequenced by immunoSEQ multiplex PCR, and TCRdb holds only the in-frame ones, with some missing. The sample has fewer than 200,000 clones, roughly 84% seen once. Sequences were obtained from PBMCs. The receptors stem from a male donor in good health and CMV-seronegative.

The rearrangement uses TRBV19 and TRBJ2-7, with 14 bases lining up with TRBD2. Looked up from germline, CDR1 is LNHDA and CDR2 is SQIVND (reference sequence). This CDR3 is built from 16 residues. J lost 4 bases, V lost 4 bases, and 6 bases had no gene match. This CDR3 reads CASSNRLAGGPYEQYF. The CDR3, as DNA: TGTGCCAGTAGTAACCGACTAGCGGGGGGGCCGTACGAGCAGTACTTC.

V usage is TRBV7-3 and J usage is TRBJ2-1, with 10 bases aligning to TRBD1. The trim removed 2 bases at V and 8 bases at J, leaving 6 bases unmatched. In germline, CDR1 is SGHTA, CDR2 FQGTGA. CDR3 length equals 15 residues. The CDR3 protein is CASSLPGQGFDEQFF. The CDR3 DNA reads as TGTGCCAGCAGCTTACCGGGACAGGGGTTCGATGAGCAGTTCTTC.

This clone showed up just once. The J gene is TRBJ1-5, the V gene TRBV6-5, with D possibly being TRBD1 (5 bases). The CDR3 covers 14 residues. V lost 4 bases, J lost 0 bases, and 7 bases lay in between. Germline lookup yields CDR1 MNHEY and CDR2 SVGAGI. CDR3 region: CASSSQGSNQPQHF. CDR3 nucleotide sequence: TGTGCCAGCAGTTCCCAGGGTAGCAATCAGCCCCAGCATTTT.

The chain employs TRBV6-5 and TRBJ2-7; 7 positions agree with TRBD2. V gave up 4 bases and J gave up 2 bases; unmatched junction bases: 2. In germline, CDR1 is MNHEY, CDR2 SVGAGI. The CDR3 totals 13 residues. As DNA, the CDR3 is TGTGCCAGCAGTTCTAGCGGCACCTACGAGCAGTACTTC. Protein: CASSSSGTYEQYF.

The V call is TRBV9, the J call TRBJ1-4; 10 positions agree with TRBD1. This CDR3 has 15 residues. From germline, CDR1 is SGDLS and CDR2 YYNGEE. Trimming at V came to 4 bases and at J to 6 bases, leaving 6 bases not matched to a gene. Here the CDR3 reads CASSTYGTGDEKLFF. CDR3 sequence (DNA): TGTGCCAGCAGCACCTACGGGACAGGGGATGAAAAACTGTTTTTT.

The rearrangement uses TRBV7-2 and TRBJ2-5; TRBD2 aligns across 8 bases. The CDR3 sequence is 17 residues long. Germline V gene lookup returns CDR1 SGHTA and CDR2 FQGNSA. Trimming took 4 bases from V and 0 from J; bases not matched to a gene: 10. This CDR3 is CASSSSSSGRNQETQYF. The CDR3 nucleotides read TGTGCCAGCAGCTCCTCCTCTAGCGGGCGGAACCAAGAGACCCAGTACTTC.

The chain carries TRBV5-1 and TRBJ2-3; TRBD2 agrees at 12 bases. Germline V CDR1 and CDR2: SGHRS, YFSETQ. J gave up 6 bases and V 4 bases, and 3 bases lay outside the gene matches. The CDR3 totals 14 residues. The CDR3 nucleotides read TGCGCCAGCAGCGTCGGACTAGCGGGGGATACGCAGTATTTT. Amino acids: CASSVGLAGDTQYF.

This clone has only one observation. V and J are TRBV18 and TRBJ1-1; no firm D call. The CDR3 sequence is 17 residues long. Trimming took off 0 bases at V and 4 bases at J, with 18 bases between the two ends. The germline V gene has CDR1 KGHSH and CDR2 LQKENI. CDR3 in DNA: TGTGCCAGCTCACCACCGTCGAGGGCCGGTGGCGGCACTGAAGCTTTCTTT. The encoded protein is CASSPPSRAGGGTEAFF.

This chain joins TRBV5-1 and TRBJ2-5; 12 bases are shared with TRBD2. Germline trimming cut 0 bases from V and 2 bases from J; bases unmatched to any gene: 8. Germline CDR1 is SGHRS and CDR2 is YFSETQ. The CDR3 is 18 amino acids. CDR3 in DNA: TGCGCCAGCAGCTTGGGCTCTCTAGCGGGGGGGCTACAAGAGACCCAGTACTTC. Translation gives CASSLGSLAGGLQETQYF.

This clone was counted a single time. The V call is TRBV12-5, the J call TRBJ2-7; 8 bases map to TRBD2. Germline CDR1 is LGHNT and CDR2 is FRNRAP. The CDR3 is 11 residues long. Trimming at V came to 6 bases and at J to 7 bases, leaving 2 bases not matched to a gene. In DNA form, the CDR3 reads TGTGCTAGTGGCCCGGGGGGGGAGCAGTACTTC. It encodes CASGPGGEQYF.

CDR3 nucleotides: TGTGCCAGCAGCGCAGGGTTCTATGGCTACACCTTC. Its protein product is CASSAGFYGYTF. The V gene is TRBV7-9, the J gene TRBJ1-2; D is possibly TRBD1 (5 bases). The CDR3 contains 12 residues. CDR1 is SEHNR and CDR2 is FQNEAQ in the germline V gene (reference sequence). The V end lost 5 bases, the J end lost 4 bases, and 8 bases lay between the germline ends.

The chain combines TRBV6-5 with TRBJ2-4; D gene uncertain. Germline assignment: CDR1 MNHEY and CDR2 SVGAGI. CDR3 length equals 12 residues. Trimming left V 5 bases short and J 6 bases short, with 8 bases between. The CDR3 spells CASSDPGNIQYF. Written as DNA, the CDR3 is TGTGCCAGCAGTGATCCGGGAAACATTCAGTACTTC.

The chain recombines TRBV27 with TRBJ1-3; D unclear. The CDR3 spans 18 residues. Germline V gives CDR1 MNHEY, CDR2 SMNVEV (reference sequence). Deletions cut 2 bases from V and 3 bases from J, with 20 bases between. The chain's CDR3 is CASSLRREAGKGGNTIYF. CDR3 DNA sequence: TGTGCCAGCAGTTTAAGGAGGGAGGCTGGAAAAGGTGGAAACACCATATATTTT.

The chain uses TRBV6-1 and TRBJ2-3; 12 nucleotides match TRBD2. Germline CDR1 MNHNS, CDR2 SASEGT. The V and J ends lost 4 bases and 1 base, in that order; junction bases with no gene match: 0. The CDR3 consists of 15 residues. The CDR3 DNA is TGTGCCAGCAGTGGGACTAGCGGGGGCACAGATACGCAGTATTTT. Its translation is CASSGTSGGTDTQYF.

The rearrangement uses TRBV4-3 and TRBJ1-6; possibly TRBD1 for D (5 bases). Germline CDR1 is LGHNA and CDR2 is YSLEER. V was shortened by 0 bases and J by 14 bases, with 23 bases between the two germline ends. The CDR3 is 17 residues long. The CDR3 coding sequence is TGCGCCAGCAGCCAAGATCTTAAGGGGACTCCTCCAGGGACCCTCCACTTT. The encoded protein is CASSQDLKGTPPGTLHF.

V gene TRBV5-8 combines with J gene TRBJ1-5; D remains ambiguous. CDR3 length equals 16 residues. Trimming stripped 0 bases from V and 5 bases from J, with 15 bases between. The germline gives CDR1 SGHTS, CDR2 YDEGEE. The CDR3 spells CASSLEGGSSDQPQHF. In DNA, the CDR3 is TGTGCCAGCAGCTTGGAGGGAGGGTCGAGCGATCAGCCCCAGCATTTT.

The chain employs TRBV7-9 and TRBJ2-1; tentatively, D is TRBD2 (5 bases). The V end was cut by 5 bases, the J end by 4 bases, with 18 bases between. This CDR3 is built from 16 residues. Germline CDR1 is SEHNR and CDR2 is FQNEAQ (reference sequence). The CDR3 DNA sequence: TGTGCCAGCAGCATACCCGGGGAGAGTCTATACAATGAGCAGTTCTTC. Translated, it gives CASSIPGESLYNEQFF.

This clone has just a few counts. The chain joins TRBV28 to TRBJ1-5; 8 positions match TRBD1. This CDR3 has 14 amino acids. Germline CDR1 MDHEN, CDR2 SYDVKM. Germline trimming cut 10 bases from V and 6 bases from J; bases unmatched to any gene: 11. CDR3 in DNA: TGTGCCACCCGGACAGGGCCTCTTGGTCAGCCCCAGCATTTT. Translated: CATRTGPLGQPQHF.

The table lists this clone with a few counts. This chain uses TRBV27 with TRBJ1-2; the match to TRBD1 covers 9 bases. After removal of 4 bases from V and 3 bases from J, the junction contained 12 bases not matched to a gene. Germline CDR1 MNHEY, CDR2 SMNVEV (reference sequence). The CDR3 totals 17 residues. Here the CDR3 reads CASSSRTGVRGDYGYTF. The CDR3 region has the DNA TGTGCCAGCAGTTCGCGGACAGGGGTGAGGGGTGACTATGGCTACACCTTC.

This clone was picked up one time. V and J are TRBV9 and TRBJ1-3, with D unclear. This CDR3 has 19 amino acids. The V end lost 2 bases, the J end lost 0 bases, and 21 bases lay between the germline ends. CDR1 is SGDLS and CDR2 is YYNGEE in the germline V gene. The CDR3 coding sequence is TGTGCCAGCAGCGTCACCCCCGGTGGGAGTCAGGCCTCTGGAAACACCATATATTTT. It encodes CASSVTPGGSQASGNTIYF.

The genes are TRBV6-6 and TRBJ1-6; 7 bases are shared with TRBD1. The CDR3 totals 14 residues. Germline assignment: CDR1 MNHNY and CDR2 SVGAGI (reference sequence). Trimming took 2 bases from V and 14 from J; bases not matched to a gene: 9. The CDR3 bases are TGTGCCAGCAGTTACCACGACAGGGCAGAGGCCCTCCACTTT. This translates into CASSYHDRAEALHF.

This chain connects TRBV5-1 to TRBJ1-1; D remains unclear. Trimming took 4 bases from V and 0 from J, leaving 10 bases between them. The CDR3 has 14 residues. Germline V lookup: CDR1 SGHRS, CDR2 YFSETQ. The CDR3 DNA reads TGCGCCAGCAGCCTGGCGGCGGTGAACACTGAAGCTTTCTTT. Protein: CASSLAAVNTEAFF. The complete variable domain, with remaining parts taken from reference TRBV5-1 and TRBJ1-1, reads KAGVTQTPRYLIKTRGQQVTLSCSPISGHRSVSWYQQTPGQGLQFLFEYFSETQRNKGNFPGRFSGRQFSNSRSEMNVSTLELGDSALYLCASSLAAVNTEAFFGQGTRLTVV.

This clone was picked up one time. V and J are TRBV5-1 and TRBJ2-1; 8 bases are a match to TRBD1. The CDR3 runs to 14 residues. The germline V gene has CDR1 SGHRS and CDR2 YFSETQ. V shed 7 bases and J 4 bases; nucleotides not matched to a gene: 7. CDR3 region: CASGGQGKYNEQFF. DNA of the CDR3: TGCGCCAGCGGTGGACAGGGAAAATACAATGAGCAGTTCTTC. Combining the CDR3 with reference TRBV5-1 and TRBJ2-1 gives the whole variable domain KAGVTQTPRYLIKTRGQQVTLSCSPISGHRSVSWYQQTPGQGLQFLFEYFSETQRNKGNFPGRFSGRQFSNSRSEMNVSTLELGDSALYLCASGGQGKYNEQFFGPGTRLTVL.

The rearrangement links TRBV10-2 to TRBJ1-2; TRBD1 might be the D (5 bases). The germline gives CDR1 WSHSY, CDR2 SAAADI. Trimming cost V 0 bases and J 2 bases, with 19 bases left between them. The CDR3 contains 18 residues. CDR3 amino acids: CASSESRYAAGRNYGYTF. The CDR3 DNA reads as TGCGCCAGCAGTGAGTCTCGGTATGCGGCAGGGAGGAACTATGGCTACACCTTC.

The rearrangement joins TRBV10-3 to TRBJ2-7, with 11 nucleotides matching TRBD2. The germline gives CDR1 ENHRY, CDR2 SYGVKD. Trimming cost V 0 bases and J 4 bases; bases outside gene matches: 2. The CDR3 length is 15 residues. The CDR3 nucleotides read TGTGCCATCAGTGAGTCACTAGCGGGGGTTTACGAGCAGTACTTC. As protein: CAISESLAGVYEQYF.

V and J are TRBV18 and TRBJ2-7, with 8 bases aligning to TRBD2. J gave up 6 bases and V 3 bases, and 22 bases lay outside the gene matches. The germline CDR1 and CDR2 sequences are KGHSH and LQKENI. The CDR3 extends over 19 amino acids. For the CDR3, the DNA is TGTGCCAGCTCACCCCTAGCCAGCCCAAATCCAGCGGGAGAACCCGAGCAGTACTTC. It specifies CASSPLASPNPAGEPEQYF.

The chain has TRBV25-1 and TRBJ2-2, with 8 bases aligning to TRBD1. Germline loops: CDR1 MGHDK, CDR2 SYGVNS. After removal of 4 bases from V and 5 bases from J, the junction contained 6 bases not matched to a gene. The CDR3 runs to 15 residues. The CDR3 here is CASSGPGQVTGELFF. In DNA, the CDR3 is TGTGCCAGCAGTGGACCGGGACAGGTAACCGGGGAGCTGTTTTTT.

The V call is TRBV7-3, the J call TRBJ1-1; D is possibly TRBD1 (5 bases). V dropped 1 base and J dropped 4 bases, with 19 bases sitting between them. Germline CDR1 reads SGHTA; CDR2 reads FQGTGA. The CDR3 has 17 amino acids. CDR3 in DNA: TGTGCCAGCAGCTTAAATCAGGGAGGGGAGGTGGGCACTGAAGCTTTCTTT. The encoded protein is CASSLNQGGEVGTEAFF.

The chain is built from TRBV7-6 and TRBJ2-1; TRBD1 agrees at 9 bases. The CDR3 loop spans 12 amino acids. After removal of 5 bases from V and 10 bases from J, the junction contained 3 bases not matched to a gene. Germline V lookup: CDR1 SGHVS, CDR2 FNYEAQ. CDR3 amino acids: CASSPTGGEQFF. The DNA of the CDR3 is TGTGCCAGCAGCCCCACAGGGGGCGAGCAGTTCTTC.